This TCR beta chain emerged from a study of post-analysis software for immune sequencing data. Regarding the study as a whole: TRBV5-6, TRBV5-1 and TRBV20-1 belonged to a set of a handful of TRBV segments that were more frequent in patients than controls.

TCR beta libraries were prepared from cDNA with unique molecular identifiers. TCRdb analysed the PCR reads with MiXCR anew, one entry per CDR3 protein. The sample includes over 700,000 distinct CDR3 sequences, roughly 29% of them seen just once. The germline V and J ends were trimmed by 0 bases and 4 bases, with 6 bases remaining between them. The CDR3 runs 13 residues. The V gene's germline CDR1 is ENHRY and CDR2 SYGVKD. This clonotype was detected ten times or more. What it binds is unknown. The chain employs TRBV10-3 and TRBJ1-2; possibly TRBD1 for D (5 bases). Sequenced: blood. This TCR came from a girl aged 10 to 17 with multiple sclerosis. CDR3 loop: CAISESRAYGYTF. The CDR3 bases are TGTGCCATCAGTGAGTCCAGGGCCTATGGCTACACCTTC.